These 25 T cell receptor beta chains originate from one sample sequenced in a study of long-term antiretroviral therapy in people with HIV. Running of the v3.0 immunoSEQ assay took place at survey level. The table came from immunoSEQ multiplex PCR; TCRdb's copy has only in-frame clones and leaves some out. The table lists some 16,000 clones, approximately 84% of them singletons. The specimen comprised unsorted PBMCs, sampled 0.5 years after starting antiretroviral therapy. These receptors all stem from a woman in her 40s with HIV.

V and J are TRBV2 and TRBJ2-7; D not resolved. Germline V CDR1 and CDR2: SNHLY, FYNNEI. The CDR3 covers 14 residues. The V end lost 3 bases, the J end lost 3 bases, and 12 bases lay between the germline ends. The chain's CDR3 is CASSEAPTGYEQYF. CDR3 coding DNA: TGTGCCAGCAGTGAGGCGCCCACTGGCTACGAGCAGTACTTC. The full variable domain, in which reference TRBV2 and TRBJ2-7 provide the parts outside the CDR3, is EPEVTQTPSHQVTQMGQEVILRCVPISNHLYFYWYRQILGQKVEFLVSFYNNEISEKSEIFDDQFSVERPDGSNFTLKIRSTKLEDSAMYFCASSEAPTGYEQYFGPGTRLTVT.

The V and J genes are TRBV29-1 and TRBJ1-1; 10 bases match TRBD1. Germline CDR1 and CDR2: SQVTM and ANQGSEA. V lost 7 bases and J lost 4; bases outside the gene matches: 6. The CDR3 runs 13 residues. CDR3 loop: CSAGTGAGTEAFF. The CDR3 region has the DNA TGCAGCGCGGGGACAGGGGCAGGCACTGAAGCTTTCTTT. The complete variable domain, with remaining parts taken from reference TRBV29-1 and TRBJ1-1, reads SAVISQKPSRDICQRGTSLTIQCQVDSQVTMMFWYRQQPGQSLTLIATANQGSEATYESGFVIDKFPISRPNLTFSTLTVSNMSPEDSSIYLCSAGTGAGTEAFFGQGTRLTVV.

The rearrangement uses TRBV27 and TRBJ2-7; TRBD2 agrees at 7 bases. The CDR3 is made up of 14 amino acids. Germline lookup yields CDR1 MNHEY and CDR2 SMNVEV (reference sequence). V lost 5 bases to trimming and J lost 0 bases; unmatched junction nucleotides: 4. The DNA for the CDR3 is TGTGCCAGCAGTCTGGGACTACCCTCCTACGAGCAGTACTTC. Translation: CASSLGLPSYEQYF.

This chain uses TRBV15 with TRBJ2-2; a possible D gene is TRBD1 (6 bases). V gave up 5 bases and J gave up 4 bases, with 26 bases separating them. This CDR3 contains 19 residues. CDR1 and CDR2 (germline): LNHNV, YYDKDF (reference sequence). The CDR3 DNA follows: TGTGCCACCAGCCCCACCGGGACAATGGTCTTGAGGGGCACCGGGGAGCTGTTTTTT. This gives the protein CATSPTGTMVLRGTGELFF.

This clone was recorded once. The chain joins TRBV7-9 to TRBJ2-2; the match to TRBD2 covers 12 bases. The CDR3 has 15 residues. From germline, CDR1 is SEHNR and CDR2 FQNEAQ (reference sequence). The V segment lost 4 bases and the J segment 6 bases; nucleotides outside the gene matches: 3. The CDR3, as DNA: TGTGCCAGCAGCTCTCTAGCGGGAGGGCCCGGGGAGCTGTTTTTT. This sequence encodes CASSSLAGGPGELFF. Using reference TRBV7-9 and TRBJ2-2 for the parts outside the CDR3, the full variable domain is DTGVSQNPRHKITKRGQNVTFRCDPISEHNRLYWYRQTLGQGPEFLTYFQNEAQLEKSRLLSDRFSAERPKGSFSTLEIQRTEQGDSAMYLCASSSLAGGPGELFFGEGSRLTVL.

The chain employs TRBV7-9 and TRBJ2-1, with D possibly being TRBD1 (6 bases). V was pared by 6 bases and J by 5 bases, with 14 bases between. Germline CDR1 is SEHNR and CDR2 is FQNEAQ (reference sequence). This CDR3 has 14 amino acids. Written as DNA, the CDR3 is TGTGCCAGCAGTATACAGGGAATCCACAATGAGCAGTTCTTC. Residues: CASSIQGIHNEQFF.

The chain has TRBV19 and TRBJ2-3; TRBD1 aligns across 7 bases. With 5 bases clipped from V and 2 bases from J, the junction kept 10 bases outside the gene matches. CDR3 size: 16 residues. CDR1 LNHDA and CDR2 SQIVND come from the germline V gene (reference sequence). The CDR3: CASSGLRDRFTDTQYF. The CDR3 DNA reads TGTGCCAGTAGTGGTCTCCGGGACAGATTCACAGATACGCAGTATTTT.

This rearrangement joins TRBV19 to TRBJ2-3; D not resolved. Germline V gene sequence: CDR1 LNHDA, CDR2 SQIVND (reference sequence). Trimming pared 2 bases from V and 2 bases from J, leaving 8 bases between. The CDR3 runs 14 residues. CDR3 in amino acids: CASSIPPNTDTQYF. For the CDR3, the DNA is TGTGCCAGTAGTATACCCCCCAACACAGATACGCAGTATTTT.

The gene calls are TRBV15 and TRBJ2-7; D not resolved. The V gene's germline CDR1 is LNHNV and CDR2 YYDKDF (reference sequence). The CDR3 contains 12 residues. The ends were cut back, 0 bases at V and 4 bases at J, with 4 bases in the middle. The chain's CDR3 is CATSRDRYEQYF. CDR3 bases: TGTGCCACCAGCAGAGACAGGTACGAGCAGTACTTC.

The V and J genes are TRBV28 and TRBJ1-2; 7 bases are a match to TRBD1. Germline V gene lookup returns CDR1 MDHEN and CDR2 SYDVKM. The CDR3 has 14 amino acids. Losses at the gene ends were 5 bases for V and 5 bases for J; bases not matched to a gene: 8. Here the CDR3 reads CASSPTPGQYGYTF. In nucleotides, the CDR3 is TGTGCCAGCAGTCCAACTCCGGGACAGTATGGCTACACCTTC.

The genes are TRBV27 and TRBJ2-1; the D gene is possibly TRBD2 (6 bases). The CDR3 consists of 13 residues. Trimming cost V 7 bases and J 6 bases, with 13 bases left between them. Germline values: CDR1 MNHEY, CDR2 SMNVEV (reference sequence). The CDR3 DNA reads as TGTGCCAGCAAATTAAGCGGGTTCAATGAGCAGTTCTTC. It yields the protein CASKLSGFNEQFF.

This rearrangement joins TRBV4-2 to TRBJ2-7; 7 bases map to TRBD1. Germline CDR1 reads LGHNA; CDR2 reads YNFKEQ. After removal of 0 bases from V and 3 bases from J, the junction contained 8 bases not matched to a gene. CDR3 length: 16 residues. CDR3 in amino acids: CASSQEATGWFYEQYF. In DNA, the CDR3 is TGTGCCAGCAGCCAAGAGGCGACAGGGTGGTTCTACGAGCAGTACTTC.

This clone was seen a handful of times. V gene TRBV2 combines with J gene TRBJ1-5; possible D gene TRBD1, 6 bases. Germline V gene sequence: CDR1 SNHLY, CDR2 FYNNEI. V gave up 4 bases and J gave up 3 bases, with 13 bases separating them. CDR3 length: 15 residues. CDR3 in amino acids: CASSVGGQYNQPQHF. The CDR3 DNA is TGTGCCAGCAGTGTAGGCGGACAGTACAATCAGCCCCAGCATTTT. The full variable domain, completed using reference TRBV2 and TRBJ1-5, is EPEVTQTPSHQVTQMGQEVILRCVPISNHLYFYWYRQILGQKVEFLVSFYNNEISEKSEIFDDQFSVERPDGSNFTLKIRSTKLEDSAMYFCASSVGGQYNQPQHFGDGTRLSIL.

The gene calls are TRBV10-2 and TRBJ2-3, with TRBD2 matching 10 bases. In germline, CDR1 is WSHSY, CDR2 SAAADI. The CDR3 has 19 amino acids. The J segment lost 4 bases and the V segment lost 3 bases, leaving 16 bases of the junction unmatched. The CDR3 sequence is CASSDPAGGPNIGPDTQYF. Written as DNA, the CDR3 is TGCGCCAGCAGTGACCCAGCGGGAGGGCCAAATATTGGTCCAGATACGCAGTATTTT.

This clone was observed a handful of times. The chain links TRBV18 to TRBJ1-2; D ambiguous. Germline lookup yields CDR1 KGHSH and CDR2 LQKENI. The CDR3 runs 15 residues. V was shortened by 0 bases and J by 0 bases, with 8 bases between the two germline ends. The CDR3 DNA follows: TGTGCCAGCTCACCACCCCTCCCTTCTAACTATGGCTACACCTTC. Residues: CASSPPLPSNYGYTF.

This sequence joins TRBV6-5 and TRBJ2-5; perhaps TRBD2 as D (7 bases). From germline, CDR1 is MNHEY and CDR2 SVGAGI. Trimming cost V 4 bases and J 5 bases, with 14 bases left between them. The length of the CDR3 is 14 residues. The CDR3, as DNA: TGTGCCAGCAGTTCGTCGGGGGGCGGTGAGACCCAGTACTTC. Its translation: CASSSSGGGETQYF.

This sequence joins TRBV7-2 and TRBJ1-2; D is ambiguous. The germline CDR1 and CDR2 sequences are SGHTA and FQGNSA. This CDR3 contains 15 residues. V was shortened by 5 bases and J by 5 bases, with 18 bases between the two germline ends. CDR3 protein: CASSPGRSGMYGYTF. DNA for the CDR3: TGTGCCAGCAGCCCCGGACGTTCTGGGATGTATGGCTACACCTTC.

V gene TRBV29-1 combines with J gene TRBJ2-7; 9 bases match TRBD1. J gave up 3 bases and V 6 bases, and 3 bases lay outside the gene matches. This CDR3 contains 12 residues. Germline V gives CDR1 SQVTM, CDR2 ANQGSEA. CDR3 region: CSVRQGGYEQYF. The CDR3 DNA reads as TGCAGCGTGCGACAGGGGGGCTACGAGCAGTACTTC.

There are a few counts of this clone. V and J are TRBV5-1 and TRBJ2-7; tentatively, D is TRBD1 or TRBD2 (6 bases each). In germline, CDR1 is SGHRS, CDR2 YFSETQ. The CDR3 spans 14 residues. V was trimmed by 4 bases and J by 7 bases, leaving 18 bases between them. CDR3 DNA sequence: TGCGCCAGCAGCGTCCAACGGGGGCAAGGGGAGCAGTACTTC. It specifies CASSVQRGQGEQYF.

The V call is TRBV9, the J call TRBJ1-3, with D possibly matching TRBD1 (6 bases). V was shortened by 2 bases and J by 3 bases, with 9 bases between the two germline ends. Germline values: CDR1 SGDLS, CDR2 YYNGEE. The CDR3 sequence is 14 residues long. Here the CDR3 reads CASSVQGLGNTIYF. CDR3 bases: TGTGCCAGCAGCGTCCAGGGGCTTGGAAACACCATATATTTT.

The V and J genes are TRBV7-9 and TRBJ2-7; no clear D. CDR1 and CDR2 (germline): SEHNR, FQNEAQ (reference sequence). The CDR3 length is 12 residues. V was clipped by 4 bases and J by 6 bases, with 10 bases between them. This chain's CDR3 is CASSSTSPEQYF. CDR3 sequence (DNA): TGTGCCAGCAGCTCAACATCCCCCGAGCAGTACTTC.

V is TRBV4-1 and J is TRBJ1-4; D may be TRBD1 (5 bases). Trimming removed 5 bases at V and 7 bases at J, with 17 bases between. The CDR3 is 15 residues long. Per the germline V gene, CDR1 is MGHRA and CDR2 is YSYEKL. The CDR3 sequence is CASSRQGVFSEKLFF. The CDR3 DNA reads as TGCGCCAGCAGCAGGCAAGGGGTATTCAGTGAAAAACTGTTTTTT.

The chain couples TRBV7-9 to TRBJ2-3; tentatively, D is TRBD2 (5 bases). Germline lookup yields CDR1 SEHNR and CDR2 FQNEAQ (reference sequence). V lost 5 bases and J 1 base, leaving 10 bases between the germline ends. This CDR3 is built from 14 residues. This chain's CDR3 is CASSPGSGTDTQYF. CDR3 in DNA: TGTGCCAGCAGCCCTGGGAGTGGCACAGATACGCAGTATTTT.

The J gene is TRBJ2-1, the V gene TRBV7-2, with 7 bases fitting TRBD1. V was pared by 2 bases and J by 4 bases, with 5 bases of the junction left unmatched. This CDR3 has 15 amino acids. CDR1 is SGHTA, CDR2 FQGNSA, per germline. The CDR3 DNA reads TGTGCCAGCAGCTTACAGGGGGTGAGTTACAATGAGCAGTTCTTC. Translation gives CASSLQGVSYNEQFF.

The chain links TRBV5-1 to TRBJ2-5; unclear D gene. The CDR3 is 12 amino acids. Trimming left V 2 bases short and J 1 base short, with 3 bases between. Germline CDR1 reads SGHRS; CDR2 reads YFSETQ. DNA for the CDR3: TGCGCCAGCAGCTTTGCCCAAGAGACCCAGTACTTC. Protein sequence: CASSFAQETQYF.